A selection of T cell receptor beta chains follows, all from one sample in a study of shared clonotypes between healthy human individuals. Clones were sequenced by immunoSEQ multiplex PCR, and TCRdb holds only the in-frame ones, with some missing. The sample lists millions of clones, approximately 90% occurring once. Sequences were obtained from naive CD4+ T cells sorted from blood. The origin of the receptors is a young man in good health. The CDR3 runs from the conserved cysteine through the conserved F or W. Each record gives: clone size, V gene, J gene, D gene, CDR3 protein, CDR3 DNA. D genes are given only for firm matches. Clone size is stated in some rows and not others, as once, few, many or a class when expanded.

abundance: few; v_gene: TRBV7-9; j_gene: TRBJ2-3; d_gene: .; CDR3aa: CASSTTDTQYF; CDR3nt: TGTGCCAGCAGCACCACAGATACGCAGTATTTT
abundance: .; v_gene: TRBV18; j_gene: TRBJ1-6; d_gene: TRBD1; CDR3aa: CASSPGTDYNSPLHF; CDR3nt: TGTGCCAGCTCACCAGGGACAGATTATAATTCACCCCTCCACTTT
abundance: .; v_gene: TRBV11-1; j_gene: TRBJ2-5; d_gene: TRBD1; CDR3aa: CASSPGTALQETQYF; CDR3nt: TGTGCCAGCAGCCCCGGGACAGCATTACAAGAGACCCAGTACTTC
abundance: .; v_gene: TRBV21-1; j_gene: TRBJ1-2; d_gene: .; CDR3aa: CASPPWSRDREDGYTF; CDR3nt: TGTGCCAGTCCGCCCTGGAGCCGGGACAGGGAGGATGGCTACACCTTC
abundance: .; v_gene: TRBV28; j_gene: TRBJ1-2; d_gene: .; CDR3aa: CASSLPNRVVGYTF; CDR3nt: TGTGCCAGCAGTCTACCAAATCGGGTGGTCGGCTACACCTTC
abundance: once; v_gene: TRBV19; j_gene: TRBJ1-6; d_gene: .; CDR3aa: CASSIGGVKGSDNSPLHF; CDR3nt: TGTGCCAGTAGTATAGGGGGGGTCAAGGGTTCCGATAATTCACCCCTCCACTTT
abundance: .; v_gene: TRBV19; j_gene: TRBJ1-5; d_gene: TRBD1; CDR3aa: CASSRQGYYDNQPQHF; CDR3nt: TGTGCCAGTAGTAGACAGGGATACTATGACAATCAGCCCCAGCATTTT
abundance: .; v_gene: TRBV18; j_gene: TRBJ2-5; d_gene: .; CDR3aa: CASSPLANQETQYF; CDR3nt: TGTGCCAGCTCACCATTAGCCAACCAAGAGACCCAGTACTTC
abundance: .; v_gene: TRBV5-4; j_gene: TRBJ2-7; d_gene: .; CDR3aa: CASSLMERSTYEQYF; CDR3nt: TGTGCCAGCAGCTTAATGGAGCGGAGTACCTACGAGCAGTACTTC
abundance: .; v_gene: TRBV19; j_gene: TRBJ1-5; d_gene: .; CDR3aa: CASSIFEGIGRSGQPQHF; CDR3nt: TGTGCCAGTAGTATTTTCGAGGGGATCGGTCGTTCGGGTCAGCCCCAGCATTTT
abundance: .; v_gene: TRBV4-3; j_gene: TRBJ1-2; d_gene: .; CDR3aa: CASSQPGAYGYTF; CDR3nt: TGCGCCAGCAGCCAACCAGGGGCCTATGGCTACACCTTC
abundance: .; v_gene: TRBV6-5; j_gene: TRBJ1-3; d_gene: .; CDR3aa: CASSYSISAGGNTIYF; CDR3nt: TGTGCCAGCAGTTACTCGATCTCCGCAGGGGGAAACACCATATATTTT
abundance: .; v_gene: TRBV30; j_gene: TRBJ1-4; d_gene: .; CDR3aa: CAWKVNEKLFF; CDR3nt: TGTGCCTGGAAGGTTAATGAAAAACTGTTTTTT
abundance: .; v_gene: TRBV5-6; j_gene: TRBJ1-2; d_gene: TRBD1; CDR3aa: CASSFRDRNYTF; CDR3nt: TGTGCCAGCAGCTTCCGGGACAGAAACTACACCTTC
abundance: once; v_gene: TRBV7-2; j_gene: TRBJ2-2; d_gene: .; CDR3aa: CASSLIVLANTGELFF; CDR3nt: TGTGCCAGCAGCCTAATCGTACTAGCGAACACCGGGGAGCTGTTTTTT
abundance: .; v_gene: TRBV6-6; j_gene: TRBJ1-5; d_gene: .; CDR3aa: CASKSDPYQPQHF; CDR3nt: TGTGCCAGCAAGTCGGATCCTTATCAGCCCCAGCATTTT
abundance: .; v_gene: TRBV7-2; j_gene: TRBJ2-1; d_gene: TRBD2; CDR3aa: CASSLTSGSKGEQFF; CDR3nt: TGTGCCAGCAGCCTAACTAGCGGGAGTAAGGGTGAGCAGTTCTTC
abundance: .; v_gene: TRBV14; j_gene: TRBJ1-1; d_gene: .; CDR3aa: CASSHPGPRLEAFF; CDR3nt: TGTGCCAGCAGCCACCCGGGGCCCAGACTTGAAGCTTTCTTT
abundance: .; v_gene: TRBV6-5; j_gene: TRBJ1-6; d_gene: .; CDR3aa: CASSYVGGNSPLHF; CDR3nt: TGTGCCAGCAGTTACGTAGGGGGTAATTCACCCCTCCACTTT
abundance: .; v_gene: TRBV19; j_gene: TRBJ2-1; d_gene: .; CDR3aa: CANSGLLYNEQFF; CDR3nt: TGTGCCAACTCCGGACTGTTGTACAATGAGCAGTTCTTC
abundance: .; v_gene: TRBV30; j_gene: TRBJ2-1; d_gene: .; CDR3aa: CAWSVRIRGEQFF; CDR3nt: TGTGCCTGGAGTGTACGTATCAGGGGTGAGCAGTTCTTC
abundance: .; v_gene: TRBV7-9; j_gene: TRBJ1-2; d_gene: .; CDR3aa: CASSSSMRGYTF; CDR3nt: TGTGCCAGCAGCTCATCCATGCGAGGCTACACCTTC
abundance: .; v_gene: TRBV5-4; j_gene: TRBJ2-7; d_gene: TRBD2; CDR3aa: CASSLGGGATYEQYF; CDR3nt: TGTGCCAGCAGCTTGGGCGGGGGGGCCACCTACGAGCAGTACTTC
abundance: .; v_gene: TRBV9; j_gene: TRBJ1-2; d_gene: .; CDR3aa: CASSTGLGYTF; CDR3nt: TGTGCCAGCAGCACGGGACTCGGCTACACCTTC
abundance: .; v_gene: TRBV5-1; j_gene: TRBJ1-2; d_gene: .; CDR3aa: CASSSTTWGYTF; CDR3nt: TGCGCCAGCAGCTCCACTACGTGGGGCTACACCTTC
abundance: .; v_gene: TRBV7-2; j_gene: TRBJ2-7; d_gene: TRBD1; CDR3aa: CASSRAGGESYEQYF; CDR3nt: TGTGCCAGCAGCCGGGCAGGGGGCGAGTCCTACGAGCAGTACTTC
abundance: .; v_gene: TRBV5-1; j_gene: TRBJ2-7; d_gene: .; CDR3aa: CASSAQGIGDEQYF; CDR3nt: TGCGCCAGCAGCGCCCAGGGAATTGGGGACGAGCAGTACTTC
abundance: .; v_gene: TRBV5-1; j_gene: TRBJ2-7; d_gene: .; CDR3aa: CASSSLRTASGEQYF; CDR3nt: TGCGCCAGCAGCTCACTTCGGACAGCCTCGGGGGAGCAGTACTTC
abundance: .; v_gene: TRBV12-5; j_gene: TRBJ2-3; d_gene: .; CDR3aa: CASGFRGASSTDTQYF; CDR3nt: TGTGCTAGTGGTTTTCGGGGGGCAAGCTCCACAGATACGCAGTATTTT
abundance: .; v_gene: TRBV5-1; j_gene: TRBJ1-5; d_gene: .; CDR3aa: CASRSSDDSNQPQHF; CDR3nt: TGCGCCAGCAGAAGCTCGGACGATAGCAATCAGCCCCAGCATTTT
abundance: .; v_gene: TRBV7-9; j_gene: TRBJ2-3; d_gene: TRBD2; CDR3aa: CASSRLGGTDTQYF; CDR3nt: TGTGCCAGCAGCCGTTTGGGGGGGACAGATACGCAGTATTTT
abundance: .; v_gene: TRBV7-2; j_gene: TRBJ2-7; d_gene: TRBD1; CDR3aa: CASSLGQGAYEQYF; CDR3nt: TGTGCCAGCAGCTTAGGACAGGGGGCGTACGAGCAGTACTTC
abundance: .; v_gene: TRBV6-1; j_gene: TRBJ1-3; d_gene: .; CDR3aa: CASSDWGRLSGNTIYF; CDR3nt: TGTGCCAGCAGTGATTGGGGACGGCTGTCTGGAAACACCATATATTTT
abundance: .; v_gene: TRBV7-2; j_gene: TRBJ2-7; d_gene: .; CDR3aa: CASSLRVQGYYEQYF; CDR3nt: TGTGCCAGCAGCTTACGGGTACAGGGCTACTACGAGCAGTACTTC
abundance: .; v_gene: TRBV10-3; j_gene: TRBJ1-2; d_gene: .; CDR3aa: CAISENYGYTF; CDR3nt: TGTGCCATCAGTGAAAATTATGGCTACACCTTC
abundance: .; v_gene: TRBV19; j_gene: TRBJ2-5; d_gene: TRBD2; CDR3aa: CASSIVTGGSGETQYF; CDR3nt: TGTGCCAGTAGTATAGTAACGGGAGGGTCTGGAGAGACCCAGTACTTC
abundance: .; v_gene: TRBV5-1; j_gene: TRBJ1-1; d_gene: .; CDR3aa: CASSFRVNTEAFF; CDR3nt: TGCGCCAGCAGCTTCAGAGTGAACACTGAAGCTTTCTTT
abundance: .; v_gene: TRBV5-6; j_gene: TRBJ2-7; d_gene: .; CDR3aa: CASSTDGTSASEQYF; CDR3nt: TGTGCCAGCAGCACGGACGGGACGAGCGCAAGCGAGCAGTACTTC
abundance: .; v_gene: TRBV9; j_gene: TRBJ2-7; d_gene: TRBD2; CDR3aa: CASSIIAGGVSYEQYF; CDR3nt: TGTGCCAGCAGTATAATAGCGGGAGGGGTCTCCTACGAGCAGTACTTC
abundance: .; v_gene: TRBV5-1; j_gene: TRBJ2-3; d_gene: .; CDR3aa: CASSLDRWTDTQYF; CDR3nt: TGCGCCAGCAGCTTGGACCGATGGACAGATACGCAGTATTTT
abundance: .; v_gene: TRBV27; j_gene: TRBJ1-2; d_gene: .; CDR3aa: CASRPDRPASNYGYTF; CDR3nt: TGTGCCAGCAGACCAGACCGGCCGGCCTCTAACTATGGCTACACCTTC
abundance: .; v_gene: TRBV6-1; j_gene: TRBJ1-2; d_gene: TRBD1; CDR3aa: CASSERQGEANYGYTF; CDR3nt: TGTGCCAGCAGCGAAAGACAGGGGGAAGCTAACTATGGCTACACCTTC
abundance: .; v_gene: TRBV14; j_gene: TRBJ1-1; d_gene: TRBD1; CDR3aa: CASSQNRGGTEAFF; CDR3nt: TGTGCCAGCAGCCAAAACAGGGGGGGCACTGAAGCTTTCTTT
abundance: .; v_gene: TRBV5-6; j_gene: TRBJ2-1; d_gene: .; CDR3aa: CASSYQSLGLYNEQFF; CDR3nt: TGTGCCAGCAGCTACCAGTCCTTAGGGTTATACAATGAGCAGTTCTTC
abundance: few; v_gene: TRBV2; j_gene: TRBJ1-1; d_gene: .; CDR3aa: CASTPGGFEIRNTEAFF; CDR3nt: TGTGCCAGCACCCCCGGGGGTTTCGAGATTAGGAACACTGAAGCTTTCTTT
abundance: .; v_gene: TRBV5-1; j_gene: TRBJ1-4; d_gene: .; CDR3aa: CASSYTGATNEKLFF; CDR3nt: TGCGCCAGCAGTTATACCGGCGCAACTAATGAAAAACTGTTTTTT
abundance: .; v_gene: TRBV6-1; j_gene: TRBJ2-7; d_gene: .; CDR3aa: CASSGGQEQYF; CDR3nt: TGTGCCAGCAGTGGCGGTCAAGAGCAGTACTTC